This entry lists 13 T cell receptor beta chains sequenced from one sample in a study of cytomegalovirus exposure and HLA in healthy donors. Sequencing was performed with immunoSEQ multiplex PCR; in TCRdb, only in-frame clones are kept and a portion is missing. Among roughly 200,000 clones listed, 80% to 90% were seen once. Material for sequencing was PBMCs. These receptors originate from a woman between 25 and 40 years old in good health and CMV-seronegative.

This clone was detected once. The V call is TRBV5-6, the J call TRBJ2-1; 9 bases line up with TRBD1. V lost 3 bases to trimming and J lost 9 bases; unmatched junction nucleotides: 16. Germline V gene lookup returns CDR1 SGHDT and CDR2 YYEEEE. The CDR3 has 17 amino acids. CDR3 region: CASSSKRDRAEWGEQFF. The CDR3 nucleotides read TGTGCCAGCAGCTCGAAGAGGGACAGGGCTGAGTGGGGTGAGCAGTTCTTC. Drawing the rest from reference TRBV5-6 and TRBJ2-1, the complete variable domain is DAGVTQSPTHLIKTRGQQVTLRCSPKSGHDTVSWYQQALGQGPQFIFQYYEEEERQRGNFPDRFSGHQFPNYSSELNVNALLLGDSALYLCASSSKRDRAEWGEQFFGPGTRLTVL.

The chain uses TRBV19 and TRBJ2-5, with D maybe TRBD2 (5 bases). The germline V gene has CDR1 LNHDA and CDR2 SQIVND (reference sequence). The CDR3 runs 14 residues. Trimming pared 3 bases from V and 4 bases from J, leaving 12 bases between. CDR3 nucleotide sequence: TGTGCCAGTAGTATGCTAGCCTCGGCAGAGACCCAGTACTTC. Protein: CASSMLASAETQYF. The whole variable domain, remainder taken from reference TRBV19 and TRBJ2-5, is DGGITQSPKYLFRKEGQNVTLSCEQNLNHDAMYWYRQDPGQGLRLIYYSQIVNDFQKGDIAEGYSVSREKKESFPLTVTSAQKNPTAFYLCASSMLASAETQYFGPGTRLLVL.

V is TRBV7-2 and J is TRBJ1-5; D not resolved. CDR1 is SGHTA and CDR2 is FQGNSA in the germline V gene. The length of the CDR3 is 14 residues. Deletions cut 1 base from V and 2 bases from J, with 6 bases between. The CDR3 nucleotides read TGTGCCAGCAGCTTAGGTTCTGGCAATCAGCCCCAGCATTTT. Translated, it gives CASSLGSGNQPQHF.

The CDR3 bases are TGTGCCTGGACTAGATGGGGGGAGGCCGGCCGTATAAGCTATGGCTACACCTTC. It translates to CAWTRWGEAGRISYGYTF. V usage is TRBV30 and J usage is TRBJ1-2, with D possibly being TRBD1 (5 bases). The CDR3 consists of 18 residues. Germline V lookup: CDR1 GTSNPN, CDR2 SVGIG (reference sequence). V dropped 4 bases and J dropped 4 bases, with 28 bases sitting between them.

The chain recombines TRBV7-8 with TRBJ2-7, with 8 bases identical to TRBD2. Unmatched junction bases numbered 6, after V lost 0 bases and J lost 2 bases. This CDR3 spans 16 amino acids. Germline V gives CDR1 SGHVS, CDR2 FQNEAQ. CDR3 in DNA: TGTGCCAGCAGCTTAGCTGCGCGCGGGAGGCCCTACGAGCAGTACTTC. This sequence encodes CASSLAARGRPYEQYF.

This chain joins TRBV7-8 and TRBJ1-1; D is unresolved. The CDR3 spans 13 residues. Germline loops: CDR1 SGHVS, CDR2 FQNEAQ. V was trimmed by 5 bases and J by 4 bases, leaving 11 bases between them. CDR3 protein: CASSPQTGTEAFF. The DNA of the CDR3 is TGTGCCAGCAGCCCCCAAACCGGCACTGAAGCTTTCTTT.

This rearrangement joins TRBV2 to TRBJ1-3; a possible D gene is TRBD1 (6 bases). The germline V gene has CDR1 SNHLY and CDR2 FYNNEI. V was trimmed by 9 bases and J by 4 bases, leaving 25 bases between them. The length of the CDR3 is 17 residues. CDR3 sequence: CASRLTGGGASGNTIYF. CDR3 nucleotides: TGTGCCAGTCGCCTCACGGGGGGGGGCGCAAGCGGAAACACCATATATTTT.

V and J are TRBV19 and TRBJ1-5, with a weak D call TRBD1 (6 bases). The CDR3 contains 18 residues. Trimming shortened V by 6 bases and J by 0 bases, and 21 bases separated the two germline ends. CDR1 LNHDA and CDR2 SQIVND come from the germline V gene (reference sequence). The CDR3 region has the DNA TGTGCCAGTAGCCAGAGTCCGGGACACCTAGGTAGCAATCAGCCCCAGCATTTT. It specifies CASSQSPGHLGSNQPQHF. Filled out from reference TRBV19 and TRBJ1-5, the complete variable domain reads DGGITQSPKYLFRKEGQNVTLSCEQNLNHDAMYWYRQDPGQGLRLIYYSQIVNDFQKGDIAEGYSVSREKKESFPLTVTSAQKNPTAFYLCASSQSPGHLGSNQPQHFGDGTRLSIL.

The chain recombines TRBV6-4 with TRBJ1-6; D is uncertain. Germline V CDR1 and CDR2: MRHNA, SNTAGT. The germline V and J ends were trimmed by 6 bases and 0 bases, with 9 bases remaining between them. CDR3 length equals 15 residues. CDR3 bases: TGTGCCAGCAGAAGGGAGACCTCCTATAATTCACCCCTCCACTTT. This sequence encodes CASRRETSYNSPLHF.

This clone has more than one count but fewer than ten. V usage is TRBV27 and J usage is TRBJ2-1, with 12 bases lining up with TRBD2. The ends lost 7 bases at V and 6 bases at J; junction bases unmatched: 4. There are 14 residues in the CDR3. Per the germline V gene, CDR1 is MNHEY and CDR2 is SMNVEV (reference sequence). The CDR3 loop reads CASKTSGRFNEQFF. CDR3 DNA sequence: TGTGCCAGCAAAACTAGCGGGAGGTTCAATGAGCAGTTCTTC.

CDR3 DNA: TGTGCCAGCAACCAGGGCGAAGGAAACACCATATATTTT. Residues: CASNQGEGNTIYF. The chain joins TRBV25-1 to TRBJ1-3; D is perhaps TRBD1 (5 bases). CDR3 length: 13 amino acids. With 7 bases removed from V and 4 bases from J, the gap between germline ends came to 11 bases. Germline CDR1 reads MGHDK; CDR2 reads SYGVNS.

The sample holds many counts of this clone. The chain joins TRBV7-2 to TRBJ1-6, with 8 bases matching TRBD1. V dropped 1 base and J dropped 17; count of bases not matched to a gene: 7. The CDR3 is made up of 13 amino acids. The germline gives CDR1 SGHTA, CDR2 FQGNSA. Here the CDR3 reads CASSLGPGQAFHF. The CDR3 nucleotides read TGTGCCAGCAGCTTAGGCCCGGGACAGGCCTTCCACTTT. The full variable domain, completed using reference TRBV7-2 and TRBJ1-6, is GAGVSQSPSNKVTEKGKDVELRCDPISGHTALYWYRQSLGQGLEFLIYFQGNSAPDKSGLPSDRFSAERTGGSVSTLTIQRTQQEDSAVYLCASSLGPGQAFHFGNGTRLTVT.

The rearrangement links TRBV6-5 to TRBJ2-1, with 15 bases identical to TRBD2. The CDR3 spans 13 residues. Unmatched junction bases numbered 2, after V lost 8 bases and J lost 9 bases. CDR1 is MNHEY, CDR2 SVGAGI, per germline. The DNA for the CDR3 is TGTGCCAGCGGACTAGCGGGAGGGTTTGAGCAGTTCTTC. This gives the protein CASGLAGGFEQFF.